One and the same sample provided the 26 T cell receptor beta chains below, sequenced in a study of blood T cell repertoires in COVID-19. The protocol was immunoSEQ multiplex PCR, while the TCRdb copy is restricted to in-frame clones and leaves out a portion. The sample shows 200,000 to 300,000 clones, roughly 90% of them seen only once. The sample consisted of peripheral blood. Receptor source: a man in his fifties or sixties with acute or convalescent COVID-19.

This clone was recorded only once. Within the sample, other DNA sequences also encode this same CDR3. The chain has TRBV9 and TRBJ2-7; a weak D match, TRBD2 (6 bases). With 0 bases removed from V and 0 bases from J, the gap between germline ends came to 13 bases. The CDR3 contains 16 residues. CDR1 SGDLS and CDR2 YYNGEE come from the germline V gene. The CDR3 bases are TGTGCCAGCAGCGTAGGGACCAGCGGGTTCTCCTACGAGCAGTACTTC. This codes for CASSVGTSGFSYEQYF. Using reference TRBV9 and TRBJ2-7 for the parts outside the CDR3, the full variable domain is DSGVTQTPKHLITATGQRVTLRCSPRSGDLSVYWYQQSLDQGLQFLIQYYNGEERAKGNILERFSAQQFPDLHSELNLSSLELGDSALYFCASSVGTSGFSYEQYFGPGTRLTVT.

The J gene is TRBJ1-2, the V gene TRBV6-5; no definite D call. V lost 5 bases to trimming and J lost 3 bases, with 13 bases between them. CDR1 MNHEY and CDR2 SVGAGI come from the germline V gene. The CDR3 contains 14 residues. This CDR3 reads CASSTAKQDYGYTF. The CDR3 region has the DNA TGTGCCAGCAGTACCGCTAAGCAGGACTATGGCTACACCTTC.

This rearrangement joins TRBV4-2 to TRBJ2-7, with 7 bases fitting TRBD2. Germline lookup yields CDR1 LGHNA and CDR2 YNFKEQ. The CDR3 consists of 15 residues. Trimming removed 0 bases from V and 0 bases from J; junction bases left unmatched: 2. The CDR3 DNA follows: TGTGCCAGCAGCCAAGAATGGGACTACTCCTACGAGCAGTACTTC. Its protein is CASSQEWDYSYEQYF.

This clone was found a few times. The chain carries TRBV6-5 and TRBJ1-1; D ambiguous. The germline CDR1 and CDR2 sequences are MNHEY and SVGAGI. With 6 bases removed from V and 5 bases from J, the gap between germline ends came to 10 bases. The CDR3 consists of 12 residues. CDR3 region: CASRRVGTEAFF. The CDR3 DNA sequence: TGTGCCAGCAGGAGGGTCGGGACTGAAGCTTTCTTT.

This chain uses TRBV11-2 with TRBJ2-2; perhaps TRBD2 as D (5 bases). The CDR3 runs to 12 residues. CDR1 is SGHAT and CDR2 is FQNNGV in the germline V gene. Trimming removed 3 bases from V and 6 bases from J, with 5 bases in between. This CDR3 is CASSFSAGELFF. In DNA form, the CDR3 reads TGTGCCAGCAGCTTTAGCGCCGGGGAGCTGTTTTTT.

The V call is TRBV18, the J call TRBJ2-7; TRBD1 aligns across 9 bases. Germline lookup yields CDR1 KGHSH and CDR2 LQKENI. The junction had 8 bases not matched to a gene; V was cut back by 6 bases and J by 2 bases. The CDR3 totals 15 residues. The CDR3 sequence: CASSPGTGLTYEQYF. CDR3 DNA: TGTGCCAGCTCGCCCGGGACAGGGCTGACCTACGAGCAGTACTTC.

This rearrangement joins TRBV10-3 to TRBJ1-4, with D unresolved. This CDR3 is built from 14 residues. V shed 3 bases and J shed 7 bases, with 12 bases lying between them. Germline values: CDR1 ENHRY, CDR2 SYGVKD. CDR3 amino acids: CAISDTREAEKLFF. The DNA of the CDR3 is TGTGCCATCAGTGATACTCGGGAGGCTGAAAAACTGTTTTTT.

The rearrangement uses TRBV5-1 and TRBJ2-3; 8 bases fit TRBD1. This CDR3 has 12 amino acids. CDR1 is SGHRS, CDR2 YFSETQ, per germline. V was clipped by 7 bases and J by 4 bases; unmatched bases: 2. The CDR3 loop is CASGTGADTQYF. CDR3 nucleotides: TGCGCCAGCGGGACAGGAGCAGATACGCAGTATTTT.

The chain links TRBV7-2 to TRBJ2-3; perhaps TRBD2 as D (6 bases). CDR3 size: 15 residues. V was shortened by 5 bases and J by 2 bases, with 14 bases between the two germline ends. Per germline, CDR1 SGHTA and CDR2 FQGNSA. For the CDR3, the DNA is TGTGCCAGCAGCACAGCTGGACTACTCACAGATACGCAGTATTTT. Amino acid sequence: CASSTAGLLTDTQYF.

CDR3 sequence (DNA): TGCGCCAGCAATCAGGGGGCTAGCACAGATACGCAGTATTTT. Translating it yields CASNQGASTDTQYF. The gene calls are TRBV5-1 and TRBJ2-3; TRBD1 matches at 8 bases. There are 14 residues in the CDR3. Germline CDR1 and CDR2: SGHRS and YFSETQ. V lost 6 bases and J lost 0; bases outside the gene matches: 3.

V gene TRBV5-1 combines with J gene TRBJ2-3; 7 positions agree with TRBD1. Losses at the gene ends were 0 bases for V and 4 bases for J; bases not matched to a gene: 8. The CDR3 consists of 16 residues. In germline, CDR1 is SGHRS, CDR2 YFSETQ. CDR3 in DNA: TGCGCCAGCAGCTTGGTAAGACAGGGTTCCGCAGATACGCAGTATTTT. It encodes CASSLVRQGSADTQYF.

Here the CDR3 reads CASSFAGAYQETQYF. The CDR3 nucleotides read TGTGCCAGCAGCTTTGCGGGCGCGTACCAAGAGACCCAGTACTTC. The chain recombines TRBV7-2 with TRBJ2-5; D is possibly TRBD2 (5 bases). The CDR3 is made up of 15 amino acids. Germline V gene data show CDR1 as SGHTA and CDR2 as FQGNSA. Trimming pared 3 bases from V and 0 bases from J, leaving 11 bases between.

V and J are TRBV28 and TRBJ2-7; 7 nucleotides agree with TRBD1. Losses at the gene ends were 2 bases for V and 2 bases for J; bases not matched to a gene: 3. Germline CDR1 reads MDHEN; CDR2 reads SYDVKM. The CDR3 covers 14 residues. The CDR3 protein is CASSLRQGAYEQYF. The DNA of the CDR3 is TGTGCCAGCAGTTTACGGCAGGGGGCCTACGAGCAGTACTTC.

V and J are TRBV19 and TRBJ2-2; D gene ambiguous. The CDR3 is made up of 15 amino acids. Trimming cost V 6 bases and J 2 bases, with 13 bases left between them. CDR1 and CDR2 from the germline V gene are LNHDA and SQIVND (reference sequence). Written as DNA, the CDR3 is TGTGCCAGTAGCCAGTATCGCGGTAACACCGGGGAGCTGTTTTTT. Protein: CASSQYRGNTGELFF.

The chain carries TRBV5-1 and TRBJ1-4; perhaps TRBD1 as D (5 bases). Per germline, CDR1 SGHRS and CDR2 YFSETQ. Trimming took 0 bases from V and 7 from J, leaving 13 bases between them. CDR3 length: 15 amino acids. The CDR3 region has the DNA TGCGCCAGCAGCTTGGAGGGGCCAAGGGGTGAAAAACTGTTTTTT. It specifies CASSLEGPRGEKLFF.

The chain combines TRBV12-5 with TRBJ1-2; 12 bases line up with TRBD1. Germline CDR1 and CDR2: LGHNT and FRNRAP. The V gene end was trimmed by 0 bases and the J gene end by 4 bases; junction bases not matched to a gene: 9. This CDR3 is built from 18 residues. As DNA, the CDR3 is TGTGCTAGTGGTTTGGTACATGGGACAGGGGGCTTTGGCTATGGCTACACCTTC. Protein product: CASGLVHGTGGFGYGYTF.

The V and J genes are TRBV30 and TRBJ1-2; D possibly corresponds to TRBD1 (5 bases). Germline V gives CDR1 GTSNPN, CDR2 SVGIG (reference sequence). The V end was cut by 5 bases, the J end by 12 bases, with 19 bases between. This CDR3 comprises 12 residues. The CDR3 DNA is TGTGCCTGGGCGGCCCCGGGACTCGGGAACACCTTC. Amino acids: CAWAAPGLGNTF.

CDR3 protein: CASSPGQRRGEAFF. CDR3 sequence (DNA): TGTGCCAGCTCACCGGGACAGAGAAGGGGTGAAGCTTTCTTT. The chain is built from TRBV18 and TRBJ1-1, with TRBD1 matching 7 bases. CDR3 length: 14 amino acids. Germline values: CDR1 KGHSH, CDR2 LQKENI. V shed 3 bases, J shed 7 bases, and the junction held 8 bases outside the gene matches.

The rearrangement uses TRBV12-5 and TRBJ2-5; weak D call: TRBD1 (5 bases). CDR1 and CDR2 from the germline V gene are LGHNT and FRNRAP. The CDR3 spans 12 residues. Trimming removed 8 bases from V and 7 bases from J, with 14 bases in between. As DNA, the CDR3 is TGTGCTAGTCCTCCCGGAAGGGGGACCCAGTACTTC. This translates into CASPPGRGTQYF.

This chain links TRBV19 with TRBJ2-2; 7 nucleotides line up with TRBD2. CDR1 is LNHDA, CDR2 SQIVND, per germline (reference sequence). This CDR3 comprises 16 residues. V shed 1 base, J shed 5 bases, and the junction held 7 bases outside the gene matches. CDR3 region: CASSIGAGTKTGELFF. DNA of the CDR3: TGTGCCAGTAGTATAGGAGCGGGGACCAAAACCGGGGAGCTGTTTTTT.

The chain carries TRBV30 and TRBJ2-7; 14 bases match TRBD2. With V trimmed by 3 bases and J by 5 bases, 6 bases remained unmatched. The CDR3 extends over 15 amino acids. Germline V CDR1 and CDR2: GTSNPN, SVGIG (reference sequence). The CDR3 spells CAWSAGTSGSHEQYF. CDR3 nucleotide sequence: TGTGCCTGGAGCGCAGGGACTAGCGGGAGCCACGAGCAGTACTTC.

This clone was recorded only once. This chain links TRBV2 with TRBJ2-1; 12 positions agree with TRBD2. The germline V gene encodes CDR1 SNHLY and CDR2 FYNNEI. The ends lost 4 bases at V and 9 bases at J; junction bases unmatched: 10. There are 16 residues in the CDR3. CDR3 sequence reads: CASSGLAGGPLFEQFF. Here the CDR3 DNA reads TGTGCCAGCAGTGGGCTAGCGGGAGGGCCTCTATTTGAGCAGTTCTTC.

The gene calls are TRBV28 and TRBJ2-3; TRBD2 matches 8 bases. The junction had 6 bases not matched to a gene; V was cut back by 8 bases and J by 2 bases. Looked up from germline, CDR1 is MDHEN and CDR2 is SYDVKM. The CDR3 contains 14 residues. The CDR3 region has the DNA TGTGCCAGCCGGGAAGCGGGGGACACAGATACGCAGTATTTT. It specifies CASREAGDTDTQYF.

V is TRBV6-1 and J is TRBJ1-2; 8 bases match TRBD1. This CDR3 comprises 16 residues. CDR1 and CDR2 (germline): MNHNS, SASEGT. The V gene end was trimmed by 4 bases and the J gene end by 0 bases; junction bases not matched to a gene: 7. The CDR3 nucleotides are TGTGCCAGCAGTGGACCTAGACAGGGGTCTAACTATGGCTACACCTTC. This encodes CASSGPRQGSNYGYTF.

The count of this clone is one. V gene TRBV13 combines with J gene TRBJ1-2; the match to TRBD1 covers 8 bases. With 1 base clipped from V and 6 bases from J, the junction kept 4 bases outside the gene matches. The CDR3 loop spans 14 amino acids. CDR1 PRHDT and CDR2 FYEKMQ come from the germline V gene (reference sequence). The CDR3: CASSLDGQGNGYTF. The DNA for the CDR3 is TGTGCCAGCAGCTTAGATGGACAGGGTAATGGCTACACCTTC. The whole variable domain, filled in from reference TRBV13 and TRBJ1-2, reads AAGVIQSPRHLIKEKRETATLKCYPIPRHDTVYWYQQGPGQDPQFLISFYEKMQSDKGSIPDRFSAQQFSDYHSELNMSSLELGDSALYFCASSLDGQGNGYTFGSGTRLTVV.

This rearrangement joins TRBV28 to TRBJ1-2; 9 nucleotides agree with TRBD1. The CDR3 covers 16 residues. CDR1 and CDR2 from the germline V gene are MDHEN and SYDVKM. V lost 9 bases, J lost 1 base, and 12 bases stayed unmatched. The CDR3 DNA reads TGTGCCAGTGTGACAGGGGGAGACTACCGTAACTATGGCTACACCTTC. Translation gives CASVTGGDYRNYGYTF.